This T cell receptor beta chain is drawn from a study of CD8 T cells in Susac syndrome. Germline assignment: CDR1 MGHDK and CDR2 SYGVNS. V shed 3 bases and J 5 bases; nucleotides not matched to a gene: 9. The CDR3 runs to 15 residues. With random hexamers, about 0.45 to 1 ug RNA was reverse transcribed. TCRdb processed the immunoSEQ multiplex PCR reads anew with MiXCR; each CDR3 protein has one entry. Counted here are 130,000 to 150,000 distinct CDR3 sequences, 94% occurring once; the ten biggest clones make up more than 0.065%. The sequence was collected from a human donor in good health. Specimen: CD4+ T cells from PBMCs. This chain joins TRBV25-1 and TRBJ2-5; TRBD1 agrees at 7 bases. The CDR3 DNA sequence: TGTGCCAGCAGTGATCCTAGACAGGGTAGGGAGACCCAGTACTTC. Translation gives CASSDPRQGRETQYF.